A single TCR beta chain is shown here with its context. After thawing and overnight rest, PBMC were stained with GMM-loaded CD1B tetramer, viability dye and anti-CD3 for sorting. CD1B tetramers were loaded with Rhodococcus equi-derived C32 glucose monomycolate. Germline V lookup: CDR1 SQVTM, CDR2 ANQGSEA. The CDR3 length is 11 residues. V lost 4 bases to trimming and J lost 0 bases, with 4 bases between them. The entry originates in a study of T cells in tuberculosis. Repertoires were generated with immunoSEQ multiplex PCR, while TCRdb's copy carries only in-frame clones and drops some. The sample lists about 88,000 clones; approximately 90% were seen once.

The V and J genes are TRBV29-1 and TRBJ2-7; unclear D gene. This TCR was recovered from an adult woman with latent tuberculosis. The sample taken for sequencing was CD1b-GMM tetramer-negative cells sorted from PBMCs. The CDR3 DNA sequence: TGCAGCGTTGTTAGCTCCTACGAGCAGTACTTC. This translates into CSVVSSYEQYF.